A single sample gave rise to the 31 T cell receptor beta chains below, sequenced in a study of T cell responses to AZD1222 COVID-19 vaccine. Repertoires were generated with immunoSEQ multiplex PCR, while TCRdb's copy carries only in-frame clones and drops some. The sample has roughly 80,000 clones, around 89% seen once. The sequencing used peripheral blood, collected on day 0 of MenACWY control vaccination. The origin of the receptors is an adult in good health.

This chain uses TRBV7-2 with TRBJ2-5; TRBD1 agrees at 7 bases. The V gene end was trimmed by 3 bases and the J gene end by 2 bases; junction bases not matched to a gene: 6. The CDR3 covers 15 residues. Looked up from germline, CDR1 is SGHTA and CDR2 is FQGNSA. CDR3 sequence (DNA): TGTGCCAGCAGCTTGGGACAGCCTGTACAAGAGACCCAGTACTTC. It specifies CASSLGQPVQETQYF.

The chain combines TRBV10-3 with TRBJ1-2; D not certain. Trimming left V 7 bases short and J 4 bases short, with 16 bases between. CDR1 and CDR2 (germline): ENHRY, SYGVKD. The CDR3 totals 14 residues. The CDR3: CAITPEGTGYGYTF. The CDR3 bases are TGTGCCATCACCCCCGAGGGTACGGGCTATGGCTACACCTTC.

The chain carries TRBV6-5 and TRBJ2-1; D gene ambiguous. The CDR3 is 16 residues long. V lost 4 bases to trimming and J lost 3 bases, with 16 bases between them. Germline V gene lookup returns CDR1 MNHEY and CDR2 SVGAGI. In DNA form, the CDR3 reads TGTGCCAGCAGTTTTCCCCCCAGGAGTGTCTACAATGAGCAGTTCTTC. Its translation is CASSFPPRSVYNEQFF.

The rearrangement links TRBV7-2 to TRBJ2-7, with TRBD2 as a possible D gene (7 bases). CDR1 and CDR2 (germline): SGHTA, FQGNSA. This CDR3 contains 16 residues. V lost 1 base to trimming and J lost 2 bases, with 15 bases between them. The CDR3 sequence is CASSLVPSGDTYEQYF. CDR3 in DNA: TGTGCCAGCAGCTTAGTTCCCAGCGGGGACACCTACGAGCAGTACTTC.

A single count supports this clone. The DNA of the CDR3 is TGTGCCAGCAGCCGCCAACCCCAGGGCGACTATGGCTACACCTTC. The encoded protein is CASSRQPQGDYGYTF. The chain uses TRBV5-6 and TRBJ1-2; perhaps TRBD1 as D (5 bases). CDR3 length: 15 residues. Germline V gene data show CDR1 as SGHDT and CDR2 as YYEEEE. The ends were cut back, 4 bases at V and 3 bases at J, with 16 bases in the middle.

The V call is TRBV5-4, the J call TRBJ2-1; 7 bases are a match to TRBD2. Germline assignment: CDR1 SGHNT and CDR2 YYREEE (reference sequence). The CDR3 extends over 18 amino acids. V gave up 4 bases and J gave up 6 bases; unmatched junction bases: 19. The CDR3 spells CASSVGPGAGVVGNEQFF. The CDR3 DNA reads as TGTGCCAGCAGCGTTGGCCCTGGGGCGGGAGTTGTAGGCAATGAGCAGTTCTTC.

The V gene is TRBV7-8, the J gene TRBJ2-1; no clear D. The CDR3 is 17 amino acids. V was clipped by 5 bases and J by 4 bases, with 21 bases between them. Per the germline V gene, CDR1 is SGHVS and CDR2 is FQNEAQ. The DNA of the CDR3 is TGTGCCAGCAGCCGAGGTTTCTGGCAAAACTTATACAATGAGCAGTTCTTC. This encodes CASSRGFWQNLYNEQFF.

This sequence joins TRBV5-4 and TRBJ1-1; D may be TRBD1 (6 bases). The CDR3 is 16 residues long. Trimming pared 4 bases from V and 1 base from J, leaving 17 bases between. CDR1 SGHNT and CDR2 YYREEE come from the germline V gene (reference sequence). CDR3 sequence: CASSPTIDRPNTEAFF. The CDR3 coding sequence is TGTGCCAGCAGCCCGACCATCGACAGGCCGAACACTGAAGCTTTCTTT.

The chain has TRBV6-5 and TRBJ1-4; D call uncertain. Per the germline V gene, CDR1 is MNHEY and CDR2 is SVGAGI. V was clipped by 11 bases and J by 0 bases, with 16 bases between them. The CDR3 covers 15 residues. CDR3: CAVLSALTTNEKLFF. The CDR3 DNA sequence: TGTGCCGTCCTTTCTGCTCTTACAACTAATGAAAAACTGTTTTTT.

The V gene is TRBV28, the J gene TRBJ1-5; D remains unclear. The V gene's germline CDR1 is MDHEN and CDR2 SYDVKM. V shed 2 bases and J shed 2 bases, with 7 bases lying between them. This CDR3 comprises 14 residues. The CDR3 DNA is TGTGCCAGCAGTTTACGAGACCGCAATCAGCCCCAGCATTTT. Its translation is CASSLRDRNQPQHF.

The CDR3 coding sequence is TGCGCCAGCAGCCTTGGTGGAGGGGGCATACCCCGCGGTGGCTACACCTTC. This translates into CASSLGGGGIPRGGYTF. This chain joins TRBV5-1 and TRBJ1-2, with 7 bases matching TRBD1. Germline lookup yields CDR1 SGHRS and CDR2 YFSETQ. This CDR3 region has 17 residues. The ends lost 4 bases at V and 7 bases at J; junction bases unmatched: 19. Full variable domain (remainder filled in from reference TRBV5-1 and TRBJ1-2): KAGVTQTPRYLIKTRGQQVTLSCSPISGHRSVSWYQQTPGQGLQFLFEYFSETQRNKGNFPGRFSGRQFSNSRSEMNVSTLELGDSALYLCASSLGGGGIPRGGYTFGSGTRLTVV.

The rearrangement joins TRBV6-2 or TRBV6-3 to TRBJ1-1, with D uncertain. V gave up 0 bases and J gave up 4 bases, with 0 bases separating them. Germline assignment: CDR1 MNHEY and CDR2 SVGEGT. The length of the CDR3 is 11 residues. CDR3 DNA sequence: TGTGCCAGCAGTTACTCCACTGAAGCTTTCTTT. Translated: CASSYSTEAFF.

The V call is TRBV28, the J call TRBJ2-2; D ambiguous. Matching the DNA end better, TRBJ1-3 makes the J call doubtful. Germline V lookup: CDR1 MDHEN, CDR2 SYDVKM. This CDR3 region has 15 residues. This CDR3 is CASSPPQARRYTIYF. In DNA, the CDR3 is TGTGCCAGCAGTCCCCCCCAGGCCAGGAGATACACCATATATTTT.

This chain links TRBV19 with TRBJ1-4; no definite D call. CDR1 and CDR2 from the germline V gene are LNHDA and SQIVND (reference sequence). The CDR3 runs to 14 residues. The V end was cut by 3 bases, the J end by 0 bases, with 5 bases between. The CDR3 protein is CASSMFSTNEKLFF. The CDR3 DNA reads TGTGCCAGTAGTATGTTCTCAACTAATGAAAAACTGTTTTTT.

V is TRBV15 and J is TRBJ1-4; 7 nucleotides match TRBD1. V dropped 5 bases and J dropped 0; count of bases not matched to a gene: 6. The germline gives CDR1 LNHNV, CDR2 YYDKDF (reference sequence). The CDR3 runs to 16 residues. DNA for the CDR3: TGTGCCACCAGCGGGGACAGCTCGGCAACTAATGAAAAACTGTTTTTT. It translates to CATSGDSSATNEKLFF.

The chain combines TRBV6-5 with TRBJ2-3; D could derive from TRBD1 or TRBD2 (6 bases each). V lost 5 bases and J lost 2, with 11 bases in between. Germline values: CDR1 MNHEY, CDR2 SVGAGI. There are 14 residues in the CDR3. CDR3 DNA: TGTGCCAGCAGTCCCCCGGGGGCCACAGATACGCAGTATTTT. Residues: CASSPPGATDTQYF.

The rearrangement links TRBV28 to TRBJ2-4; TRBD1 matches at 7 bases. With V trimmed by 2 bases and J by 9 bases, 13 bases remained unmatched. CDR3 length: 16 amino acids. Germline V gives CDR1 MDHEN, CDR2 SYDVKM. CDR3: CASSLVDRPLGTIQYF. CDR3 nucleotides: TGTGCCAGCAGTTTAGTGGACAGGCCCCTCGGTACCATTCAGTACTTC.

The genes are TRBV19 and TRBJ1-2, with D unresolved. The CDR3 consists of 14 residues. Trimming shortened V by 0 bases and J by 8 bases, and 13 bases separated the two germline ends. Germline V gene sequence: CDR1 LNHDA, CDR2 SQIVND (reference sequence). This CDR3 reads CASSIDGALKGYTF. In DNA, the CDR3 is TGTGCCAGTAGTATAGACGGTGCCTTAAAGGGCTACACCTTC.

This chain links TRBV15 with TRBJ1-1; D remains ambiguous. The germline gives CDR1 LNHNV, CDR2 YYDKDF (reference sequence). The CDR3 is 13 amino acids. V gave up 1 base and J gave up 0 bases, with 3 bases separating them. CDR3 loop: CATSRVMNTEAFF. The CDR3 region has the DNA TGTGCCACCAGCAGAGTTATGAACACTGAAGCTTTCTTT. Using reference TRBV15 and TRBJ1-1 for the parts outside the CDR3, the full variable domain is DAMVIQNPRYQVTQFGKPVTLSCSQTLNHNVMYWYQQKSSQAPKLLFHYYDKDFNNEADTPDNFQSRRPNTSFCFLDIRSPGLGDTAMYLCATSRVMNTEAFFGQGTRLTVV.

The chain employs TRBV7-9 and TRBJ1-6, with D tentatively TRBD1 (5 bases). CDR1 is SEHNR, CDR2 FQNEAQ, per germline (reference sequence). The CDR3 is 16 residues long. The V gene lost 4 bases and the J gene lost 8 bases, with 18 bases spanning the gap. The CDR3 nucleotides read TGTGCCAGCAGCTCCTTGATGGGCAGGGAGGATTCACCCCTCCACTTT. Protein product: CASSSLMGREDSPLHF.

V usage is TRBV19 and J usage is TRBJ2-5; 8 bases match TRBD1. V dropped 3 bases and J dropped 0; count of bases not matched to a gene: 6. This CDR3 spans 16 amino acids. In germline, CDR1 is LNHDA, CDR2 SQIVND (reference sequence). DNA for the CDR3: TGTGCCAGTAGTATCCTCCGACAGGGGTACCAAGAGACCCAGTACTTC. This sequence encodes CASSILRQGYQETQYF.

The V and J genes are TRBV6-5 and TRBJ1-3; TRBD1 agrees at 7 bases. V lost 5 bases to trimming and J lost 1 base; unmatched junction nucleotides: 5. This CDR3 is 15 amino acids long. Germline V lookup: CDR1 MNHEY, CDR2 SVGAGI. The CDR3 sequence is CASSRATGSGNTIYF. CDR3 nucleotide sequence: TGTGCCAGCAGTAGAGCGACAGGGTCTGGAAACACCATATATTTT.

In regard to this clone: The same CDR3 also results from other DNA sequences found in this sample. The chain couples TRBV12-3 or TRBV12-4 to TRBJ1-2, with TRBD1 as a possible D gene (5 bases). Trimming removed 6 bases at V and 4 bases at J, with 12 bases between. CDR3 length equals 13 residues. The DNA of the CDR3 is TGTGCCAGCAGCCGGGACCGATTCTATGGCTACACCTTC. Translation gives CASSRDRFYGYTF.

The rearrangement joins TRBV6-2 or TRBV6-3 to TRBJ2-3; no clear D gene. V was trimmed by 3 bases and J by 0 bases, leaving 4 bases between them. This CDR3 has 13 amino acids. Per the germline V gene, CDR1 is MNHEY and CDR2 is SVGEGT. The CDR3 bases are TGTGCCAGCAGTTATTACAGCACAGATACGCAGTATTTT. This translates into CASSYYSTDTQYF.

This clone was detected a few times. The V and J genes are TRBV18 and TRBJ1-1; D call uncertain. CDR3 size: 11 residues. Trimming took off 2 bases at V and 8 bases at J, with 6 bases between the two ends. Germline V gene lookup returns CDR1 KGHSH and CDR2 LQKENI. The DNA of the CDR3 is TGTGCCAGCTCACCAAAAGAGGAAGCTTTCTTT. It encodes CASSPKEEAFF. Looking up the rest from reference TRBV18 and TRBJ1-1 gives the full variable domain: NAGVMQNPRHLVRRRGQEARLRCSPMKGHSHVYWYRQLPEEGLKFMVYLQKENIIDESGMPKERFSAEFPKEGPSILRIQQVVRGDSAAYFCASSPKEEAFFGQGTRLTVV.

The CDR3, as DNA: TGTGCCAGCAGTTCAACCGGGACTAGCGGGACCGGGGAGCTGTTTTTT. It codes for CASSSTGTSGTGELFF. The gene calls are TRBV28 and TRBJ2-2; 12 positions match TRBD2. The CDR3 has 16 amino acids. V trimming: 4 bases; J trimming: 5 bases; junction bases outside the gene matches: 5. Germline-derived CDR1 and CDR2 are MDHEN and SYDVKM.

The chain links TRBV24-1 to TRBJ2-5; D is undetermined. CDR1 is KGHDR, CDR2 SFDVKD, per germline. V was cut by 3 bases and J by 1 base, with 8 bases left in between. The CDR3 covers 14 residues. The CDR3 loop is CATSDITVQETQYF. The CDR3, as DNA: TGTGCCACCAGTGATATAACAGTCCAAGAGACCCAGTACTTC.

The chain employs TRBV3-1 (or the pseudogene TRBV3-2) and TRBJ1-2, with a possible D match to TRBD1 (6 bases). The CDR3 is 13 amino acids. The germline CDR1 and CDR2 sequences are LGHDT and YNNKEL (reference sequence). Trimming stripped 4 bases from V and 4 bases from J, with 10 bases between. In nucleotides, the CDR3 is TGTGCCAGCAGCCTACAGGGCGGCTATGGCTACACCTTC. It specifies CASSLQGGYGYTF.

This rearrangement joins TRBV6-2 or TRBV6-3 to TRBJ1-1; D may be TRBD1 (5 bases). The CDR3 runs 14 residues. Per germline, CDR1 MNHEY and CDR2 SVGEGT. V was clipped by 2 bases and J by 4 bases, with 11 bases between them. The CDR3 region is CASSYGRDGTEAFF. CDR3 nucleotide sequence: TGTGCCAGCAGTTACGGCAGGGATGGCACTGAAGCTTTCTTT.

The rearrangement joins TRBV4-1 to TRBJ1-3, with unresolved D. The germline V and J ends were trimmed by 2 bases and 0 bases, with 11 bases remaining between them. The germline gives CDR1 MGHRA, CDR2 YSYEKL. The CDR3 spans 16 residues. The CDR3 nucleotides are TGCGCCAGCAGCCAAAATTTGCGGAGCTCTGGAAACACCATATATTTT. This translates into CASSQNLRSSGNTIYF.

The chain couples TRBV6-6 to TRBJ2-6; the D gene is possibly TRBD2 (5 bases). Looked up from germline, CDR1 is MNHNY and CDR2 is SVGAGI (reference sequence). The CDR3 length is 17 residues. The V and J ends lost 5 bases and 1 base respectively, with 15 bases between them. CDR3 bases: TGTGCCAGCAGTCCCTCCGGGGTTCCATCTGGGGCCAACGTCCTGACTTTC. It encodes CASSPSGVPSGANVLTF.